These T cell receptor beta chains were read from a single sample in a study of cytomegalovirus exposure and HLA in healthy donors. Produced via immunoSEQ multiplex PCR; TCRdb's table is partial and in-frame only. The sample lists about 150,000 clones; approximately 81% were seen once. Sequencing was performed on PBMCs. The receptors come from a man younger than 35 in good health and CMV-seronegative. CDR3s include the opening cysteine and the closing phenylalanine or tryptophan.

TRBV30,CAWSEGQGRLARDTQYF
TRBV6-6,CASSYPPGQGIYEQYF
TRBV6-4,CASSDFRELCYEQYF
TRBV6-4,CASSASRNTGELFF
TRBV18,CATGGQVNEKLFF
TRBV27,CASSRVGGELFF
TRBV27,CASRDRGPGADTQYF
TRBV19,CASSRGAGKLFF
TRBV18,CASSPQGRETQYF
TRBV9,CASSTDTPTRGLYQETQYF
TRBV6-5,CASSYRGRESSPLHF